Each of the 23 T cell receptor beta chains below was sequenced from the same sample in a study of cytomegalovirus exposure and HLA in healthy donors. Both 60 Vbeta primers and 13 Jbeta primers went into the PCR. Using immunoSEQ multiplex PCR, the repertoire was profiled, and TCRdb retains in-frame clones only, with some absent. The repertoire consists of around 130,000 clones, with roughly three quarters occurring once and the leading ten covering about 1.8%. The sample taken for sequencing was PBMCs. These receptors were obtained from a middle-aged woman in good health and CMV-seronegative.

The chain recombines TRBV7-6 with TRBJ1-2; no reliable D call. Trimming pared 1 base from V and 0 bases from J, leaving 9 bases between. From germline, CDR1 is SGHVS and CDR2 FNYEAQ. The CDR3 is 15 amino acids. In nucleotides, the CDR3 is TGTGCCAGCAGCTTAGGGTTGGCGGCTAACTATGGCTACACCTTC. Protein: CASSLGLAANYGYTF.

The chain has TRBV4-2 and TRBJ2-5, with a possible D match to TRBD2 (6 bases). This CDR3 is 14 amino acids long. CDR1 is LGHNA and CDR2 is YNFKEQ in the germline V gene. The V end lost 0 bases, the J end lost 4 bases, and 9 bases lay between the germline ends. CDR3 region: CASSQDLGGETQYF. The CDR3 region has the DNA TGTGCCAGCAGCCAAGATCTGGGGGGAGAGACCCAGTACTTC.

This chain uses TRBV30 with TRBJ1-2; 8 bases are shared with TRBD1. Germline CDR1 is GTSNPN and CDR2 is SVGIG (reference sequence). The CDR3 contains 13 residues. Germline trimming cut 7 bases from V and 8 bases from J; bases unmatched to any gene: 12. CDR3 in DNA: TGTGCCTTAGCCTACCACAGGGGGAGCGGCTACACCTTC. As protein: CALAYHRGSGYTF.

This chain's CDR3 is CASSRSPGINNEQFF. Written as DNA, the CDR3 is TGTGCCAGCAGTCGATCCCCCGGGATAAACAATGAGCAGTTCTTC. This sequence joins TRBV7-3 and TRBJ2-1; possible D gene TRBD2, 5 bases. The CDR3 extends over 15 amino acids. The germline V and J ends were trimmed by 6 bases and 5 bases, with 17 bases remaining between them. Per germline, CDR1 SGHTA and CDR2 FQGTGA.

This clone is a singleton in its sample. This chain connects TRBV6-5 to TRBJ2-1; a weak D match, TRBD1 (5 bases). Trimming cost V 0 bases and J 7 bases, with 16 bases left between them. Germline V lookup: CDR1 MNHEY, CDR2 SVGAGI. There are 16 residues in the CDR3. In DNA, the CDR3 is TGTGCCAGCAGTTACTCGGGGCTAGGGCCCGGGAATGAGCAGTTCTTC. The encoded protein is CASSYSGLGPGNEQFF.

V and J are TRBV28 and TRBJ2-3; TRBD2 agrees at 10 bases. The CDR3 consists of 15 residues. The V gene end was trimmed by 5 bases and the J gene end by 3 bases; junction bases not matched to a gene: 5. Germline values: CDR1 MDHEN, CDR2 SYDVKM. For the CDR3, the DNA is TGTGCCAGCAGTCCTAGCGGGAGAAAGACAGATACGCAGTATTTT. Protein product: CASSPSGRKTDTQYF.

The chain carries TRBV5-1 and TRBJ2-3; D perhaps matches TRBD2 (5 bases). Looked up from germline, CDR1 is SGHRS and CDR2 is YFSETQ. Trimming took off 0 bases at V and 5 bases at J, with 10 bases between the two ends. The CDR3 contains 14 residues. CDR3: CASSLGVGRDTQYF. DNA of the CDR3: TGCGCCAGCAGCTTGGGGGTAGGGAGAGATACGCAGTATTTT.

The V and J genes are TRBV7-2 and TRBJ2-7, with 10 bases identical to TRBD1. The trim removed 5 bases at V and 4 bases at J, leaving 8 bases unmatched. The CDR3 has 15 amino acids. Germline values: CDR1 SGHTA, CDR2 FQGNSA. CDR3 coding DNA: TGTGCCAGCAGCCGTACCGTGGGACAGGGGTACGAGCAGTACTTC. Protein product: CASSRTVGQGYEQYF.

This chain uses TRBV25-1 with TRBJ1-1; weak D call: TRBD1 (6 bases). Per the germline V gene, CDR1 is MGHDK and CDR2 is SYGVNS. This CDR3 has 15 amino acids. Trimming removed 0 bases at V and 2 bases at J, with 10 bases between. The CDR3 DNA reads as TGTGCCAGCAGTGAATATTCCGGGACAAACACTGAAGCTTTCTTT. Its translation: CASSEYSGTNTEAFF.

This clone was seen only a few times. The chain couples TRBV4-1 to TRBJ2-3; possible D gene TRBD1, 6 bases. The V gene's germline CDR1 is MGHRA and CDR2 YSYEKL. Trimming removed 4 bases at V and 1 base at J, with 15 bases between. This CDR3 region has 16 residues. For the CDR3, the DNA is TGCGCCAGCAGCCTAGAAGACAGGATCGGCACAGATACGCAGTATTTT. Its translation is CASSLEDRIGTDTQYF.

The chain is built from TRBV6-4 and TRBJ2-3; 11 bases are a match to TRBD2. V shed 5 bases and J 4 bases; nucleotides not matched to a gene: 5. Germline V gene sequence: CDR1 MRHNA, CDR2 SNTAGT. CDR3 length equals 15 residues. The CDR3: CASSTGTSGADTQYF. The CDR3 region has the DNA TGTGCCAGCAGTACCGGGACTAGCGGAGCAGATACGCAGTATTTT.

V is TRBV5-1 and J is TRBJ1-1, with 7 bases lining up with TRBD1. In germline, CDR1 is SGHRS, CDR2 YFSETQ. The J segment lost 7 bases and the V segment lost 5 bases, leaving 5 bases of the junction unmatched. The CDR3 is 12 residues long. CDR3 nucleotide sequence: TGCGCCAGCAGAGGGGACAGATATGAAGCTTTCTTT. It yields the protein CASRGDRYEAFF.

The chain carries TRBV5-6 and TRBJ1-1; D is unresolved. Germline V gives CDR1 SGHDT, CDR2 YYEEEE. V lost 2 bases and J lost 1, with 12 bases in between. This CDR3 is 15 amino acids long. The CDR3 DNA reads TGTGCCAGCAGCTTTCGTGCAGTTGGGAACACTGAAGCTTTCTTT. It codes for CASSFRAVGNTEAFF.

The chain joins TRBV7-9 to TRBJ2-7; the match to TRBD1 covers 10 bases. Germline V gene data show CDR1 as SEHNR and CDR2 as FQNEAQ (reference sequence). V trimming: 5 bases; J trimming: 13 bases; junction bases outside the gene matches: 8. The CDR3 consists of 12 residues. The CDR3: CASSPMDRGVYF. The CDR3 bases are TGTGCCAGCAGCCCTATGGACAGGGGGGTTTACTTC.

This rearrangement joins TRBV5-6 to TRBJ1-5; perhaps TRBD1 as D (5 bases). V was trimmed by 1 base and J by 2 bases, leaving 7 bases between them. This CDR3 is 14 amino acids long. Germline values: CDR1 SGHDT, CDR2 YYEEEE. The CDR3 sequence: CASSLPGGNQPQHF. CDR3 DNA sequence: TGTGCCAGCAGCTTGCCGGGGGGCAATCAGCCCCAGCATTTT. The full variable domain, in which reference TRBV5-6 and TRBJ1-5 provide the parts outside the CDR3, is DAGVTQSPTHLIKTRGQQVTLRCSPKSGHDTVSWYQQALGQGPQFIFQYYEEEERQRGNFPDRFSGHQFPNYSSELNVNALLLGDSALYLCASSLPGGNQPQHFGDGTRLSIL.

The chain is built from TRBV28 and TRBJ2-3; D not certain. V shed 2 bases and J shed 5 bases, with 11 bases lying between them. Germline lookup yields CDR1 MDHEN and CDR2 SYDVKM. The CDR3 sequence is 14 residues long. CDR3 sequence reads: CASSLKLFGDTQYF. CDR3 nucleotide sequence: TGTGCCAGCAGTTTAAAGCTGTTTGGAGATACGCAGTATTTT.

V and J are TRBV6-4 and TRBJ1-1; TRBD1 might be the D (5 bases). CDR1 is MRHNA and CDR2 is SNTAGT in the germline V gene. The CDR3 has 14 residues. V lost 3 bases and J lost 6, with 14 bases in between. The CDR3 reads CASSDQGGSSEAFF. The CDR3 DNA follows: TGTGCCAGCAGTGATCAGGGAGGTTCATCTGAAGCTTTCTTT.

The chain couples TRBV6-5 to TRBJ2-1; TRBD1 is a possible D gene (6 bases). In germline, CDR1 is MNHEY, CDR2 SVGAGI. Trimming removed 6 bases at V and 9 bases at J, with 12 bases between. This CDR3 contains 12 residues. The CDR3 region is CASSERGSEQFF. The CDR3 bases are TGTGCCAGCAGCGAAAGGGGGAGTGAGCAGTTCTTC.

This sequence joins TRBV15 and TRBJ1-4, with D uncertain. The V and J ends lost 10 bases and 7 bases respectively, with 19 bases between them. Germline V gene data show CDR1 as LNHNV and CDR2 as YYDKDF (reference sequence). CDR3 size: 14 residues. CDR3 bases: TGTGCCATCTCCCCCGGGGAGGTGGGTGAAAAACTGTTTTTT. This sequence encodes CAISPGEVGEKLFF.

CDR3 sequence (DNA): TGTGCCAGCAGAATTCAGGGAAACACCATATATTTT. Translating gives CASRIQGNTIYF. The chain uses TRBV28 and TRBJ1-3; no clear D gene. The CDR3 has 12 residues. CDR1 and CDR2 from the germline V gene are MDHEN and SYDVKM. The V gene lost 6 bases and the J gene lost 4 bases, with 7 bases spanning the gap.

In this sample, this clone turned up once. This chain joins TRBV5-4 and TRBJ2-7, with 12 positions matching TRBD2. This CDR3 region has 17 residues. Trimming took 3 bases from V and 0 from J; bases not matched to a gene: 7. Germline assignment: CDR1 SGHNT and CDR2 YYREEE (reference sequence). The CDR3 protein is CASSSGLAGLSSYEQYF. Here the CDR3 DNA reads TGTGCCAGCAGCTCGGGACTAGCGGGCCTCAGCTCCTACGAGCAGTACTTC.

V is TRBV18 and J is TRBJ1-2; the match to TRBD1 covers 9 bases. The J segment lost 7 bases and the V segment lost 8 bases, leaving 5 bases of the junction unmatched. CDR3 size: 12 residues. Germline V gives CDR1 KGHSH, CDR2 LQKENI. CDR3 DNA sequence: TGTGCCAGCCGCGGGACAGGGACTGGCTACACCTTC. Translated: CASRGTGTGYTF. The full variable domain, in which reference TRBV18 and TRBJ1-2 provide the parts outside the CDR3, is NAGVMQNPRHLVRRRGQEARLRCSPMKGHSHVYWYRQLPEEGLKFMVYLQKENIIDESGMPKERFSAEFPKEGPSILRIQQVVRGDSAAYFCASRGTGTGYTFGSGTRLTVV.

CDR3 in amino acids: CAISDARHSYNSPLHF. In DNA form, the CDR3 reads TGTGCCATCAGTGACGCCCGACACTCCTATAATTCACCCCTCCACTTT. The rearrangement uses TRBV10-3 and TRBJ1-6, with D uncertain. CDR3 size: 16 residues. V was trimmed by 3 bases and J by 0 bases, leaving 9 bases between them. CDR1 is ENHRY and CDR2 is SYGVKD in the germline V gene.